The 13 T cell receptor beta chains reported below all come from one sample, sequenced in a study of post-analysis software for immune sequencing data. TCR beta libraries were prepared from cDNA with unique molecular identifiers. Each CDR3 protein is one row after TCRdb ran MiXCR on the PCR reads. The table lists some 800,000 distinct CDR3 sequences, about half of them singletons, with 4.9% in the top ten. Their antigen targets remain unknown. Findings of the study overall: Five or six TRBV segments were more frequent in patients than controls; TRBV5-6, TRBV5-1 and TRBV20-1 belonged to this group.

The source material was blood. Every receptor here comes from a girl aged 10-17 years with multiple sclerosis.

The rearrangement joins TRBV10-1 to TRBJ2-7; D call uncertain. Germline loops: CDR1 WNHNN, CDR2 SYGVQD (reference sequence). The CDR3 runs 13 residues. V was shortened by 3 bases and J by 3 bases, with 9 bases between the two germline ends. CDR3 sequence (DNA): TGCGCCAGCAGTGAAGGGCGGTACTACGAGCAGTACTTC. This codes for CASSEGRYYEQYF.

The chain recombines TRBV7-8 with TRBJ1-1; D is possibly TRBD1 (6 bases). CDR1 and CDR2 from the germline V gene are SGHVS and FQNEAQ. V lost 5 bases and J lost 5, with 18 bases in between. The CDR3 is 15 amino acids. The CDR3 DNA follows: TGTGCCAGCAGCCCCAAGGCACAGGGATATACTGAAGCTTTCTTT. Translation gives CASSPKAQGYTEAFF. The full variable domain, with the rest looked up from reference TRBV7-8 and TRBJ1-1, is GAGVSQSPRYKVAKRGQDVALRCDPISGHVSLFWYQQALGQGPEFLTYFQNEAQLDKSGLPSDRFFAERPEGSVSTLKIQRTQQEDSAVYLCASSPKAQGYTEAFFGQGTRLTVV.

The chain couples TRBV7-3 to TRBJ2-1; 7 nucleotides line up with TRBD1. This CDR3 comprises 15 residues. Per germline, CDR1 SGHTA and CDR2 FQGTGA. Trimming took 5 bases from V and 4 from J; bases not matched to a gene: 8. The CDR3 nucleotides are TGTGCCAGCAGCGTACGGGACAGCCTATACAATGAGCAGTTCTTC. Residues: CASSVRDSLYNEQFF.

This clonotype was observed a handful of times. The genes are TRBV4-1 and TRBJ2-3; 10 bases line up with TRBD2. J gave up 2 bases and V 1 base, and 3 bases lay outside the gene matches. The CDR3 contains 16 residues. From germline, CDR1 is MGHRA and CDR2 YSYEKL. CDR3 amino acids: CASSQVGTSDTDTQYF. The CDR3 bases are TGCGCCAGCAGCCAAGTCGGGACTAGCGACACAGATACGCAGTATTTT.

This clonotype was detected only once. Germline is not matched at one junction end, which may reflect a read error. V usage is TRBV12-3 or TRBV12-4 and J usage is TRBJ2-2; D not resolved. This CDR3 has 16 amino acids. CDR3 nucleotide sequence: TGTGCCAGCAGTTTGTTCCCAGGATCGAACGCCGGGGAGCTGTTTTTT. Translation: CASSLFPGSNAGELFF.

Worth noting for this clonotype: At one boundary the junction diverges from the germline segment, which might be a read error. The rearrangement uses TRBV10-3 and TRBJ2-5; TRBD1 matches at 8 bases. Germline V CDR1 and CDR2: ENHRY, SYGVKD. The CDR3 loop spans 14 amino acids. The CDR3 DNA reads TGTGTCATCCGTTCGGACAGGGACGAAGAGACCCAGTACTTC. This codes for CVIRSDRDEETQYF.

The rearrangement joins TRBV20-1 to TRBJ2-3; 9 bases match TRBD2. The CDR3 extends over 14 amino acids. V trimming: 6 bases; J trimming: 5 bases; junction bases outside the gene matches: 9. CDR1 and CDR2 from the germline V gene are DFQATT and SNEGSKA (reference sequence). CDR3 protein: CSARLAGVEDTQYF. The CDR3 nucleotides read TGCAGTGCCCGATTAGCGGGAGTGGAAGATACGCAGTATTTT.

V and J are TRBV30 and TRBJ2-7; D is uncertain. Deletions cut 4 bases from V and 0 bases from J, with 10 bases between. The CDR3 length is 13 residues. The germline gives CDR1 GTSNPN, CDR2 SVGIG (reference sequence). In nucleotides, the CDR3 is TGTGCCTGGAACAAGCGACACTCCTACGAGCAGTACTTC. It encodes CAWNKRHSYEQYF. Filled out from reference TRBV30 and TRBJ2-7, the complete variable domain reads SQTIHQWPATLVQPVGSPLSLECTVEGTSNPNLYWYRQAAGRGLQLLFYSVGIGQISSEVPQNLSASRPQDRQFILSSKKLLLSDSGFYLCAWNKRHSYEQYFGPGTRLTVT.

This clonotype was observed a handful of times. One junction end does not reproduce the germline sequence, and a read error may be involved. This rearrangement joins TRBV20-1 to TRBJ1-6, with D possibly being TRBD1 (6 bases). The CDR3 has 18 amino acids. Germline-derived CDR1 and CDR2 are DFQATT and SNEGSKA (reference sequence). CDR3 in amino acids: CSASDPQGQGSYNSPPHF. CDR3 DNA: TGCAGTGCTAGTGACCCTCAGGGGCAAGGCTCCTATAATTCACCCCCCCACTTT.

The CDR3 region is CASKGQASYEQYF. The CDR3 region has the DNA TGCGCCAGCAAGGGACAGGCGTCCTACGAGCAGTACTTC. The chain employs TRBV4-1 and TRBJ2-7; 8 bases fit TRBD1. This CDR3 spans 13 amino acids. Trimming removed 7 bases from V and 1 base from J; junction bases left unmatched: 3. Per the germline V gene, CDR1 is MGHRA and CDR2 is YSYEKL.

This chain uses TRBV7-2 with TRBJ2-5; D ambiguous. Gene TRBJ2-7 matches the end of the DNA better, so the J call may be wrong. The CDR3 consists of 14 residues. CDR1 is SGHTA, CDR2 FQGNSA, per germline. CDR3 coding DNA: TGTGCCAGCAGCTTAAACGCGGCACCTTACGAGCAGTACTTC. As protein: CASSLNAAPYEQYF.

This clonotype showed up just once. This chain connects TRBV10-3 to TRBJ2-2, with TRBD1 matching 8 bases. The V gene's germline CDR1 is ENHRY and CDR2 SYGVKD. Trimming removed 2 bases from V and 1 base from J; junction bases left unmatched: 0. The CDR3 covers 15 residues. The CDR3 DNA sequence: TGTGCCATCAGTGAGGGACAGGGGAACACCGGGGAGCTGTTTTTT. Its translation: CAISEGQGNTGELFF.

This clonotype showed up many times. The chain couples TRBV7-2 to TRBJ2-7; 14 nucleotides match TRBD2. Germline-derived CDR1 and CDR2 are SGHTA and FQGNSA. Trimming took 1 base from V and 4 from J; bases not matched to a gene: 9. This CDR3 region has 18 residues. CDR3 nucleotides: TGTGCCAGCAGCTTAGTCGGGACTAGCGGGAGTAGGGGGTACGAGCAGTACTTC. As protein: CASSLVGTSGSRGYEQYF. The complete variable domain, with remaining parts taken from reference TRBV7-2 and TRBJ2-7, reads GAGVSQSPSNKVTEKGKDVELRCDPISGHTALYWYRQSLGQGLEFLIYFQGNSAPDKSGLPSDRFSAERTGGSVSTLTIQRTQQEDSAVYLCASSLVGTSGSRGYEQYFGPGTRLTVT.